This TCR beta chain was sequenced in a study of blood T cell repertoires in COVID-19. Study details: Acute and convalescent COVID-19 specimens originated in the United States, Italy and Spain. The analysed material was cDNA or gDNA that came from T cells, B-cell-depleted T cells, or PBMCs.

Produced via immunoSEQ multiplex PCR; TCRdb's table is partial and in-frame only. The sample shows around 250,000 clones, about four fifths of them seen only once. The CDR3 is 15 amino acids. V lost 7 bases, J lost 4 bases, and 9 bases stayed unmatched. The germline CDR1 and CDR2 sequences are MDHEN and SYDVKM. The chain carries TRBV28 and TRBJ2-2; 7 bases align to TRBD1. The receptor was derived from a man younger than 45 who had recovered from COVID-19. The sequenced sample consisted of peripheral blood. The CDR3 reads CASTAGGVSTGELFF. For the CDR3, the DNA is TGTGCCAGCACCGCAGGGGGTGTGAGCACCGGGGAGCTGTTTTTT.